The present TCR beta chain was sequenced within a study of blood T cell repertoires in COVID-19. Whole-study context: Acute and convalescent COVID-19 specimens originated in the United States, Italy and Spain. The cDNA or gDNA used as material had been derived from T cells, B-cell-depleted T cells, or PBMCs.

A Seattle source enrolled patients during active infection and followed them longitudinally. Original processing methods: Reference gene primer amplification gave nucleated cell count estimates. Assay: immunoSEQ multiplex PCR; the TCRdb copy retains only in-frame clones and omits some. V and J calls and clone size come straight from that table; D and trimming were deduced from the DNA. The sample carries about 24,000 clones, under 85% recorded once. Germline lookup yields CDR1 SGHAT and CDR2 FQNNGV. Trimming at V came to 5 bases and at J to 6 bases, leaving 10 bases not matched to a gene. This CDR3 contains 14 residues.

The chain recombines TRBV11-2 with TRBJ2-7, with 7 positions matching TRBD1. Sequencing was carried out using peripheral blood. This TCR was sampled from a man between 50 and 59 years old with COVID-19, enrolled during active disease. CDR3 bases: TGTGCCAGCAGCGTTAACCGAGGGGGCCCCGAGCAGTACTTC. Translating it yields CASSVNRGGPEQYF. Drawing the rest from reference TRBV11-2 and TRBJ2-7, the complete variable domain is EAGVAQSPRYKIIEKRQSVAFWCNPISGHATLYWYQQILGQGPKLLIQFQNNGVVDDSQLPKDRFSAERLKGVDSTLKIQPAKLEDSAVYLCASSVNRGGPEQYFGPGTRLTVT.